This T cell receptor (beta chain) was sequenced for a study of early T cells in non-severe SARS-CoV-2 infection. Study-level information: Sequencing targeted bulk RNA from unsorted whole blood, leaving chains unpaired.

This clonotype appeared many times. TCRdb re-called the 5' RACE reads with MiXCR, one entry per CDR3 protein. The sample carries about 38,000 distinct CDR3 sequences, roughly 4.8% recorded once. The CDR3 is 14 amino acids. Deletions cut 6 bases from V and 2 bases from J, with 12 bases between. CDR1 and CDR2 from the germline V gene are ENHRY and SYGVKD. The clonotype comes from an adult who was a healthcare worker with PCR-confirmed SARS-CoV-2 infection or an uninfected control (not recorded which). The specimen sequenced was whole blood. This chain links TRBV10-3 with TRBJ2-3; D might be TRBD1 (5 bases). CDR3 sequence reads: CAISGHLPTDTQYF. CDR3 DNA: TGTGCCATCAGCGGACACTTACCCACAGATACGCAGTATTTT.